One sample yielded the 19 T cell receptor beta chains listed below, sequenced in a study of T cell responses to AZD1222 COVID-19 vaccine (dated by TCRdb to the early 2020s). Read against the paper, the sample's time point label means: baseline before first vaccination. Library prep was done by the immunoSEQ multiplex PCR assay. TCRdb retrieved this table from immuneACCESS and kept in-frame rearrangements only. Not all clones are present; in checked studies, unresolved V genes account for under half, and no reason is known for the remainder. The sample contains about 150,000 clones, around 93% of them found a single time. 2% to 2.5% of the sample goes to the ten largest clones. This material consisted of peripheral blood, taken on day 0 of AZD1222 vaccination. All receptors derive from an adult in good health.

This chain connects TRBV19 to TRBJ1-2; D not certain. This CDR3 region has 12 residues. Trimming took off 0 bases at V and 8 bases at J, with 7 bases between the two ends. Per germline, CDR1 LNHDA and CDR2 SQIVND (reference sequence). The CDR3 bases are TGTGCCAGTAGTATAGAAGGAAGAGGCTACACCTTC. Residues: CASSIEGRGYTF.

The gene calls are TRBV7-8 and TRBJ1-2; unclear D gene. Germline V lookup: CDR1 SGHVS, CDR2 FQNEAQ. Deletions cut 5 bases from V and 3 bases from J, with 13 bases between. The CDR3 is 14 amino acids. The CDR3 sequence: CASSLPRVDYGYTF. CDR3 nucleotide sequence: TGTGCCAGCAGCCTACCCCGGGTGGACTATGGCTACACCTTC.

The chain is built from TRBV7-9 and TRBJ1-4; no clear D. This CDR3 has 14 residues. The V and J ends lost 0 bases and 6 bases respectively, with 8 bases between them. In germline, CDR1 is SEHNR, CDR2 FQNEAQ (reference sequence). CDR3 protein: CASSLAFRDEKLFF. The DNA of the CDR3 is TGTGCCAGCAGCTTAGCCTTTCGGGATGAAAAACTGTTTTTT.

The chain joins TRBV4-1 to TRBJ1-6, with D hard to call. Germline-derived CDR1 and CDR2 are MGHRA and YSYEKL. This CDR3 spans 15 amino acids. V was clipped by 5 bases and J by 7 bases, with 15 bases between them. The CDR3 sequence is CASSGLWGVNSPLHF. The CDR3 DNA sequence: TGCGCCAGCAGCGGTCTTTGGGGAGTAAATTCACCCCTCCACTTT.

V usage is TRBV30 and J usage is TRBJ1-2; D unresolved. Germline CDR1 GTSNPN, CDR2 SVGIG (reference sequence). V was cut by 2 bases and J by 4 bases, with 5 bases left in between. The CDR3 is made up of 11 amino acids. The CDR3 region is CAWSNGYGYTF. CDR3 DNA sequence: TGTGCCTGGAGTAACGGCTATGGCTACACCTTC.

This clone was picked up one time. The J gene is TRBJ2-7, the V gene TRBV7-2; D uncertain. Germline loops: CDR1 SGHTA, CDR2 FQGNSA. The CDR3 totals 13 residues. V lost 0 bases, J lost 5 bases, and 8 bases lay in between. The CDR3 region has the DNA TGTGCCAGCAGCTTAGCGGTTACCCACGAGCAGTACTTC. It is translated as CASSLAVTHEQYF.

This CDR3 reads CASSGAGGGETQYF. CDR3 in DNA: TGCGCCAGCAGCGGGGCCGGAGGGGGGGAGACCCAGTACTTC. V usage is TRBV5-1 and J usage is TRBJ2-5; TRBD1 or TRBD2 may be the D gene (6 bases each). This CDR3 spans 14 amino acids. The germline V gene encodes CDR1 SGHRS and CDR2 YFSETQ. V shed 4 bases and J shed 5 bases, with 15 bases lying between them.

The CDR3, as DNA: TGTGCCAGCAGCTTGGCCTCAGGGTTTGGCTACACCTTC. Residues: CASSLASGFGYTF. J is TRBJ1-2 and V is TRBV5-4, with a tentative D call TRBD1 (5 bases). V was pared by 0 bases and J by 7 bases, with 10 bases between. From germline, CDR1 is SGHNT and CDR2 YYREEE (reference sequence). This CDR3 has 13 amino acids.

The genes are TRBV4-1 and TRBJ1-2; D is unclear. Per germline, CDR1 MGHRA and CDR2 YSYEKL. This CDR3 comprises 15 residues. V lost 3 bases to trimming and J lost 4 bases, with 15 bases between them. CDR3 sequence reads: CASSQTDRPPYGYTF. The CDR3 bases are TGCGCCAGCAGCCAGACGGATCGGCCACCCTATGGCTACACCTTC.

This chain joins TRBV7-3 and TRBJ2-1; weak D call: TRBD1 (5 bases). Per the germline V gene, CDR1 is SGHTA and CDR2 is FQGTGA. The CDR3 length is 17 residues. V gave up 5 bases and J gave up 4 bases, with 21 bases separating them. Here the CDR3 reads CASSPGGASSRYNEQFF. The CDR3 DNA reads TGTGCCAGCAGCCCCGGTGGGGCCTCGTCGAGGTACAATGAGCAGTTCTTC.

The count of this clone is one. J is TRBJ1-3 and V is TRBV5-8; TRBD1 aligns across 9 bases. CDR1 is SGHTS, CDR2 YDEGEE, per germline. Trimming removed 1 base from V and 2 bases from J; junction bases left unmatched: 7. The CDR3 is 17 residues long. The CDR3 DNA reads TGTGCCAGCAGCTTGCCACAGGGGGCGAGACCTGGAAACACCATATATTTT. It is translated as CASSLPQGARPGNTIYF.

The rearrangement uses TRBV4-1 and TRBJ2-5; D is unclear. The CDR3 is 14 residues long. Germline CDR1 MGHRA, CDR2 YSYEKL. V was cut by 4 bases and J by 2 bases, with 11 bases left in between. CDR3 DNA sequence: TGCGCCAGCAGCCCTATAGGGCGACAAGAGACCCAGTACTTC. It specifies CASSPIGRQETQYF.

This clone has only one observation. The V call is TRBV11-2, the J call TRBJ2-7; 12 nucleotides agree with TRBD2. V shed 1 base, J shed 5 bases, and the junction held 6 bases outside the gene matches. Germline V gives CDR1 SGHAT, CDR2 FQNNGV. The CDR3 contains 16 residues. CDR3 DNA sequence: TGTGCCAGCAGCTTAGGATCTAGCGGGAGGGTCCACGAGCAGTACTTC. Translation: CASSLGSSGRVHEQYF.

The V call is TRBV15, the J call TRBJ2-5; 12 bases align to TRBD2. V gave up 4 bases and J gave up 4 bases; unmatched junction bases: 4. The CDR3 consists of 15 residues. CDR1 is LNHNV and CDR2 is YYDKDF in the germline V gene (reference sequence). The CDR3 region has the DNA TGTGCCACCAGCACGGGACTAGCGGGCGGAGAGACCCAGTACTTC. This encodes CATSTGLAGGETQYF.

This rearrangement joins TRBV7-9 to TRBJ1-4; TRBD1 matches 7 bases. Germline-derived CDR1 and CDR2 are SEHNR and FQNEAQ (reference sequence). The CDR3 runs to 14 residues. The J segment lost 4 bases and the V segment lost 5 bases, leaving 4 bases of the junction unmatched. CDR3 residues: CASSQQGSNEKLFF. Written as DNA, the CDR3 is TGTGCCAGCAGCCAACAGGGGAGTAATGAAAAACTGTTTTTT. The variable domain in full, completed from reference TRBV7-9 and TRBJ1-4, reads DTGVSQNPRHKITKRGQNVTFRCDPISEHNRLYWYRQTLGQGPEFLTYFQNEAQLEKSRLLSDRFSAERPKGSFSTLEIQRTEQGDSAMYLCASSQQGSNEKLFFGSGTQLSVL.

The V gene is TRBV7-9, the J gene TRBJ1-1; D is possibly TRBD1 (6 bases). Germline CDR1 is SEHNR and CDR2 is FQNEAQ (reference sequence). The CDR3 spans 15 residues. Deletions cut 2 bases from V and 4 bases from J, with 14 bases between. This CDR3 reads CASSLYGGAGTEAFF. DNA of the CDR3: TGTGCCAGCAGCTTATACGGGGGCGCGGGCACTGAAGCTTTCTTT.

The chain carries TRBV6-5 and TRBJ1-1; 7 bases line up with TRBD1. The CDR3 covers 14 residues. From germline, CDR1 is MNHEY and CDR2 SVGAGI. After removal of 6 bases from V and 4 bases from J, the junction contained 8 bases not matched to a gene. CDR3 bases: TGTGCCAGCAGACAACAGGGGACCGCCACTGAAGCTTTCTTT. Its protein product is CASRQQGTATEAFF.

This clone was recorded only once. This sequence joins TRBV7-2 and TRBJ2-7; D possibly corresponds to TRBD2 (5 bases). Germline V lookup: CDR1 SGHTA, CDR2 FQGNSA. This CDR3 has 14 amino acids. V gave up 1 base and J gave up 6 bases, with 13 bases separating them. The CDR3, as DNA: TGTGCCAGCAGCTTAGAAGGTGGGAGTACCGAGCAGTACTTC. Encoded protein: CASSLEGGSTEQYF.

The chain links TRBV7-3 to TRBJ2-2; D is possibly TRBD2 (5 bases). The CDR3 has 18 amino acids. V was cut by 1 base and J by 1 base, with 16 bases left in between. Germline V gene lookup returns CDR1 SGHTA and CDR2 FQGTGA. The CDR3 DNA is TGTGCCAGCAGCTTAAAGCGTTCGGGGAACGGGAACACCGGGGAGCTGTTTTTT. This translates into CASSLKRSGNGNTGELFF.